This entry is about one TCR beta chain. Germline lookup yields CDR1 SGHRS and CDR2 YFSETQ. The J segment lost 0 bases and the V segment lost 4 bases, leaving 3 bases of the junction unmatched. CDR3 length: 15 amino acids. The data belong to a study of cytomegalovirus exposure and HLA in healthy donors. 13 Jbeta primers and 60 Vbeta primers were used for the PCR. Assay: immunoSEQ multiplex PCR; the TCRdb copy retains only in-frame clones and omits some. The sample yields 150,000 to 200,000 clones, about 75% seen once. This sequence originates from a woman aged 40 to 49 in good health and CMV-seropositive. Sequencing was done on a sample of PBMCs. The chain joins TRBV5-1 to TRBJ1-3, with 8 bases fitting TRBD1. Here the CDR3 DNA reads TGCGCCAGCAGCATCGGACAGGGCTCTGGAAACACCATATATTTT. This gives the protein CASSIGQGSGNTIYF.